Detailed here is one TCR beta chain. What it binds is unknown. These data belong to a study of shared clonotypes between healthy human individuals. Trimming left V 4 bases short and J 0 bases short, with 14 bases between. There are 15 residues in the CDR3. CDR1 and CDR2 (germline): SGDLS, YYNGEE. Findings and limits, study-wide: Sampling involved blood alone; tissue repertoires likely differ. The expectation was that sequencing depth would affect clonotype sharing among donors. Around 5% of naive CD4 clonotypes were common to four donors. Non-shared clonotypes showed lower generation probabilities than clonotypes common to all four donors.

Sequenced by immunoSEQ multiplex PCR; TCRdb stores in-frame clones only, minus some. The sample includes about 1,500,000 clones, roughly 95% of them seen just once. This chain joins TRBV9 and TRBJ2-7; perhaps TRBD2 as D (6 bases). The sequence was obtained from a young man in good health. Sequencing used naive CD4+ T cells sorted from blood. As to subset: CD45RA+ positively selected. The CDR3 bases are TGTGCCAGCAGCATTGGCGGGGCCTACTCCTACGAGCAGTACTTC. This encodes CASSIGGAYSYEQYF.